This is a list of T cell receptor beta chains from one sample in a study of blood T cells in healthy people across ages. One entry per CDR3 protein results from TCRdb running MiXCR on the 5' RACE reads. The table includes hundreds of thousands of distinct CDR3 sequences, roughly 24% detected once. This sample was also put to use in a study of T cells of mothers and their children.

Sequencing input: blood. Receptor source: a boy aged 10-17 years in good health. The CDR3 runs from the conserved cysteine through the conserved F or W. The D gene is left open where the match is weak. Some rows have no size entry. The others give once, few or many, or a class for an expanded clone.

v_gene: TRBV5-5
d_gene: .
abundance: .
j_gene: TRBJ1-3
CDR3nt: TGTGCCAGCAGCTTGGGCGGGTATGGAAACACCATATATTTT
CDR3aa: CASSLGGYGNTIYF

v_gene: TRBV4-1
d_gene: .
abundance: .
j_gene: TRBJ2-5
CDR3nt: TGCGCCAGCAGCCAAGGCGAGGGGTGGCAAGAGACCCAGTACTTC
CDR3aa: CASSQGEGWQETQYF

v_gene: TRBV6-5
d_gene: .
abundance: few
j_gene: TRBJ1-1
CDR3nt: TGTGCCAGCAGCCGACTGGGTCTGGGGAACACTGAAGCTTTCTTT
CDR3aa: CASSRLGLGNTEAFF

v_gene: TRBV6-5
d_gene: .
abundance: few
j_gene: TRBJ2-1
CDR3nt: TGTGCCAGCAGTTACGGCGCAGGGGAAGAGGGCTCCAATGAGCAGTTCTTC
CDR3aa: CASSYGAGEEGSNEQFF

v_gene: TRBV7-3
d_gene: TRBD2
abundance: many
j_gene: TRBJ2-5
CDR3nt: TGTGCCAGCAGCTTGCGGGAGGCTGGGACCCAGTACTTC
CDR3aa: CASSLREAGTQYF

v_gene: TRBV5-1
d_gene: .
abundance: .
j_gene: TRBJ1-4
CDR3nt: TGCGCCAGCAGCTCTGAGGATAGAAAACTGTTTTTT
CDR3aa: CASSSEDRKLFF

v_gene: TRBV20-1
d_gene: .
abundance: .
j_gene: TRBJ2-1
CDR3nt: TGCAGTGCTAGAGGCCCCGGGACTTCCTACAATGAGCAGTTCTTC
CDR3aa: CSARGPGTSYNEQFF

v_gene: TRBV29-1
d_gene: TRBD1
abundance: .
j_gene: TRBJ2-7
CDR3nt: TGCAGCGCCCAACGGGACAGCTCCTACGAGCAGTACTTC
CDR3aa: CSAQRDSSYEQYF

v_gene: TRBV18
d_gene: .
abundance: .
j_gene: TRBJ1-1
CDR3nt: TGTGCCAGCTCACCACCGGGACAACTCAACACTGAAGCTTTCTTT
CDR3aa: CASSPPGQLNTEAFF

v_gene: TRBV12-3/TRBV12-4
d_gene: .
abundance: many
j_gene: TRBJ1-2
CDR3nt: TGTGCCAGCAGTTTGGGGGGAGCTAACTATGGCTACACCTTC
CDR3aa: CASSLGGANYGYTF

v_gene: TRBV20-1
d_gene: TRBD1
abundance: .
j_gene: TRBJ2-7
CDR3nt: TGCAGTGCTAGAGTCAGTACTTCCGGGACAGGCTCCTACGAGCAGTACTTC
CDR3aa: CSARVSTSGTGSYEQYF

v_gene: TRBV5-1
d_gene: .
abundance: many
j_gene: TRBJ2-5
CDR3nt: TGCGCCAGCAGCGGATTTCGACAAGAGACCCAGTACTTC
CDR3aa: CASSGFRQETQYF

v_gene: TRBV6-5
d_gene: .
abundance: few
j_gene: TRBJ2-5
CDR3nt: TGTGCCAGCAGTTACGGCGGAGTCGGGCAAGAGACCCAGTACTTC
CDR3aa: CASSYGGVGQETQYF

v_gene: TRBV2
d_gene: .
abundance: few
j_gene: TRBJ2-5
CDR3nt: TGTGCCAGCAGTTTTAATCTCGAGCAATACTTC
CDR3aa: CASSFNLEQYF

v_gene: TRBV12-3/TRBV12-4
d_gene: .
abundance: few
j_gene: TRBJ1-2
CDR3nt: TGTGCCAGCAGTCCGGGGGATTACTATGGCTACACCTTC
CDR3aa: CASSPGDYYGYTF

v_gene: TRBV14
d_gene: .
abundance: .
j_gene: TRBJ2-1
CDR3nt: TGTGCCAGCAGCTTATCCAGGGACTCCAAGCAGTTCTTC
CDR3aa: CASSLSRDSKQFF